This entry features one T cell receptor beta chain sequence. Only in-frame clones appear in the TCRdb table, and some are missing; sequencing was by immunoSEQ multiplex PCR. The sample has approximately 96,000 clones, 90% to 95% seen once. The source of the sample is a study of blood T cell repertoires in COVID-19. Study-wide context: Whether acute or convalescent, the COVID-19 samples came from the United States, Italy and Spain.

V was trimmed by 3 bases and J by 5 bases, leaving 8 bases between them. CDR1 and CDR2 (germline): SGHTA, FQGNSA. The CDR3 spans 12 residues. The source is a man aged 60 to 69 with acute or convalescent COVID-19. This chain connects TRBV7-2 to TRBJ2-7, with D unclear. The sequencing input was peripheral blood. CDR3 in amino acids: CASSFFEDEQYF. The CDR3 DNA follows: TGTGCCAGCAGCTTTTTCGAGGACGAGCAGTACTTC.